Below are 20 T cell receptor beta chains sequenced from a single sample in a study of blood T cell repertoires in COVID-19. Clones were read by immunoSEQ multiplex PCR, and TCRdb kept only the in-frame ones, dropping some. The sample includes 90,000 to 120,000 clones, approximately 85% of them seen just once. What was sequenced was peripheral blood. The receptors were sampled from a woman aged 60-75 years with acute or convalescent COVID-19.

V is TRBV18 and J is TRBJ2-7, with 13 bases fitting TRBD2. The ends lost 2 bases at V and 4 bases at J; junction bases unmatched: 2. This CDR3 comprises 15 residues. Germline loops: CDR1 KGHSH, CDR2 LQKENI. DNA of the CDR3: TGTGCCAGCTCACCAGGACTAGCGGGAGATTACGAGCAGTACGTC. Its protein is CASSPGLAGDYEQYV.

V usage is TRBV20-1 and J usage is TRBJ2-4; 8 nucleotides align to TRBD2. The CDR3 is 13 amino acids. V trimming: 3 bases; J trimming: 9 bases; junction bases outside the gene matches: 7. CDR1 and CDR2 (germline): DFQATT, SNEGSKA (reference sequence). The CDR3 protein is CSASTSGGVIQYF. The CDR3, as DNA: TGCAGTGCTAGTACTAGCGGAGGAGTCATTCAGTACTTC.

This chain connects TRBV5-1 to TRBJ1-2; D not resolved. CDR1 is SGHRS, CDR2 YFSETQ, per germline. This CDR3 has 14 amino acids. V dropped 0 bases and J dropped 11 bases, with 17 bases sitting between them. DNA for the CDR3: TGCGCCAGCAGCTTGGACCGGAACCAAGGGAGATACACCTTC. It encodes CASSLDRNQGRYTF.

This chain uses TRBV2 with TRBJ1-2; 8 nucleotides line up with TRBD1. After removal of 6 bases from V and 8 bases from J, the junction contained 11 bases not matched to a gene. Germline V CDR1 and CDR2: SNHLY, FYNNEI. The CDR3 is 14 amino acids. CDR3 in amino acids: CASRATGEVGGYTF. CDR3 sequence (DNA): TGTGCCAGCAGAGCGACAGGGGAAGTAGGAGGCTACACCTTC.

This CDR3 reads CATSDRTGNDEQFF. The CDR3 nucleotides read TGTGCCACCAGTGATCGAACGGGGAACGATGAGCAGTTCTTC. The rearrangement uses TRBV24-1 and TRBJ2-1; D might be TRBD2 (5 bases). The CDR3 loop spans 14 amino acids. V was shortened by 3 bases and J by 8 bases, with 13 bases between the two germline ends. Germline CDR1 is KGHDR and CDR2 is SFDVKD.

The V gene is TRBV18, the J gene TRBJ1-5; 8 bases agree with TRBD1. Trimming at V came to 3 bases and at J to 4 bases, leaving 8 bases not matched to a gene. The germline CDR1 and CDR2 sequences are KGHSH and LQKENI. The CDR3 covers 16 residues. In nucleotides, the CDR3 is TGTGCCAGCTCACCTTCGACAGGGGTTGTAAATCAGCCCCAGCATTTT. This codes for CASSPSTGVVNQPQHF. Supplemented by reference TRBV18 and TRBJ1-5, the full variable domain reads NAGVMQNPRHLVRRRGQEARLRCSPMKGHSHVYWYRQLPEEGLKFMVYLQKENIIDESGMPKERFSAEFPKEGPSILRIQQVVRGDSAAYFCASSPSTGVVNQPQHFGDGTRLSIL.

V is TRBV27 and J is TRBJ2-7; D uncertain. Germline CDR1 reads MNHEY; CDR2 reads SMNVEV (reference sequence). This CDR3 is 10 amino acids long. With 8 bases removed from V and 4 bases from J, the gap between germline ends came to 6 bases. CDR3: CASSGYEQYV. CDR3 DNA: TGTGCCAGCTCAGGTTACGAGCAGTACGTC.

This chain uses TRBV14 with TRBJ2-5; D is perhaps TRBD1 (6 bases). Trimming cost V 4 bases and J 2 bases, with 14 bases left between them. The length of the CDR3 is 15 residues. Germline values: CDR1 SGHDN, CDR2 FVKESK. The CDR3 bases are TGTGCCAGCAGCCGAAACAGGGTAATGCAAGAGACCCAGTACTTC. Protein sequence: CASSRNRVMQETQYF.

V gene TRBV25-1 combines with J gene TRBJ1-2, with D perhaps TRBD1 (5 bases). V dropped 3 bases and J dropped 5 bases, with 10 bases sitting between them. Germline assignment: CDR1 MGHDK and CDR2 SYGVNS. This CDR3 is built from 13 residues. The chain's CDR3 is CASSDSGYYGYTF. The CDR3 DNA reads TGTGCCAGCAGTGATTCAGGGTATTATGGCTACACCTTC.

V is TRBV9 and J is TRBJ2-1, with 12 bases identical to TRBD2. V gave up 3 bases and J gave up 3 bases; unmatched junction bases: 1. CDR1 and CDR2 (germline): SGDLS, YYNGEE. This CDR3 has 15 amino acids. The CDR3 nucleotides read TGTGCCAGCAGCGGGGGACTAGCGGGCTACAATGAGCAGTTCTTC. Amino acid sequence: CASSGGLAGYNEQFF.

J is TRBJ1-5 and V is TRBV19; a weak D match, TRBD1 (6 bases). Trimming took 5 bases from V and 0 from J, leaving 14 bases between them. The CDR3 has 16 amino acids. The V gene's germline CDR1 is LNHDA and CDR2 SQIVND (reference sequence). Here the CDR3 reads CASSATGFGSNQPQHF. CDR3 in DNA: TGTGCCAGTAGTGCCACAGGGTTTGGTAGCAATCAGCCCCAGCATTTT.

This CDR3 reads CASSPSTGLAGGAQYF. In DNA form, the CDR3 reads TGTGCCAGCAGTCCGTCAACGGGACTAGCGGGAGGGGCCCAGTACTTC. The chain joins TRBV6-2 or TRBV6-3 to TRBJ2-5, with 16 bases fitting TRBD2. Germline CDR1 and CDR2: MNHEY and SVGEGT. V shed 5 bases, J shed 9 bases, and the junction held 9 bases outside the gene matches. The CDR3 extends over 16 amino acids.

This clone was counted between two and nine times. This chain joins TRBV5-6 and TRBJ2-7, with 7 bases aligning to TRBD2. The CDR3 covers 14 residues. V was pared by 4 bases and J by 7 bases, with 11 bases of the junction left unmatched. Germline-derived CDR1 and CDR2 are SGHDT and YYEEEE. CDR3 sequence (DNA): TGTGCCAGCAGCCTAAAAACTAGCGCGGGTGAGCAGTACGTC. Translating it yields CASSLKTSAGEQYV.

The gene calls are TRBV11-2 and TRBJ1-5; 11 nucleotides align to TRBD1. The CDR3 covers 18 residues. Germline loops: CDR1 SGHAT, CDR2 FQNNGV. V shed 1 base and J 4 bases; nucleotides not matched to a gene: 9. This chain's CDR3 is CASSLGSGTGGLNQPQHF. The CDR3 nucleotides read TGTGCCAGCAGCTTAGGGTCCGGGACAGGGGGATTAAATCAGCCCCAGCATTTT. Together with reference TRBV11-2 and TRBJ1-5, the CDR3 gives the full variable domain: EAGVAQSPRYKIIEKRQSVAFWCNPISGHATLYWYQQILGQGPKLLIQFQNNGVVDDSQLPKDRFSAERLKGVDSTLKIQPAKLEDSAVYLCASSLGSGTGGLNQPQHFGDGTRLSIL.

This clone was seen once. The CDR3 coding sequence is TGTGCCAGCGGGAACAGGATTACGAACACTGAAGCTTTCTTT. Translating it yields CASGNRITNTEAFF. The chain links TRBV2 to TRBJ1-1; D is possibly TRBD1 (5 bases). This CDR3 contains 14 residues. V lost 8 bases to trimming and J lost 1 base, with 14 bases between them. Germline CDR1 is SNHLY and CDR2 is FYNNEI.

The chain joins TRBV19 to TRBJ1-5; D unclear. V lost 6 bases to trimming and J lost 3 bases, with 6 bases between them. This CDR3 region has 12 residues. Germline V lookup: CDR1 LNHDA, CDR2 SQIVND (reference sequence). CDR3 sequence reads: CASSLPNQPQHF. The CDR3 region has the DNA TGTGCCAGTAGCCTCCCCAATCAGCCCCAGCATTTT.

V and J are TRBV19 and TRBJ1-1; perhaps TRBD1 as D (5 bases). The CDR3 runs to 14 residues. Trimming took off 3 bases at V and 4 bases at J, with 12 bases between the two ends. Germline lookup yields CDR1 LNHDA and CDR2 SQIVND (reference sequence). CDR3 in DNA: TGTGCCAGTAGTATTGGGCTGGGGGGCACTGAAGCTTTCTTT. Translated: CASSIGLGGTEAFF.

The chain joins TRBV5-4 to TRBJ2-3, with a tentative D call TRBD1 (6 bases). The CDR3 loop spans 14 amino acids. The germline CDR1 and CDR2 sequences are SGHNT and YYREEE (reference sequence). The V end was cut by 4 bases, the J end by 1 base, with 10 bases between. CDR3: CASSPGQRTDTQYF. The CDR3 bases are TGTGCCAGCAGCCCCGGACAGCGCACAGATACGCAGTATTTT.

In its sample, this clone was seen a few times. This chain connects TRBV28 to TRBJ2-6; unclear D gene. The V gene's germline CDR1 is MDHEN and CDR2 SYDVKM. The length of the CDR3 is 18 residues. Trimming stripped 7 bases from V and 2 bases from J, with 21 bases between. The CDR3 nucleotides are TGTGCCAGCACTAGTTCCGGTCGACCCCTGACTGGGGCCAACGTCCTGACTTTC. It codes for CASTSSGRPLTGANVLTF.

The table lists this clone with a few counts. The chain joins TRBV19 to TRBJ2-1; a weak D match, TRBD2 (5 bases). The CDR3 consists of 14 residues. Germline CDR1 and CDR2: LNHDA and SQIVND (reference sequence). Trimming removed 3 bases at V and 5 bases at J, with 11 bases between. The CDR3, as DNA: TGTGCCAGTAGTATCCGCCGGGATGACAATGAGCAGTTCTTC. Its translation: CASSIRRDDNEQFF. The full variable domain, rest sourced from reference TRBV19 and TRBJ2-1, is DGGITQSPKYLFRKEGQNVTLSCEQNLNHDAMYWYRQDPGQGLRLIYYSQIVNDFQKGDIAEGYSVSREKKESFPLTVTSAQKNPTAFYLCASSIRRDDNEQFFGPGTRLTVL.